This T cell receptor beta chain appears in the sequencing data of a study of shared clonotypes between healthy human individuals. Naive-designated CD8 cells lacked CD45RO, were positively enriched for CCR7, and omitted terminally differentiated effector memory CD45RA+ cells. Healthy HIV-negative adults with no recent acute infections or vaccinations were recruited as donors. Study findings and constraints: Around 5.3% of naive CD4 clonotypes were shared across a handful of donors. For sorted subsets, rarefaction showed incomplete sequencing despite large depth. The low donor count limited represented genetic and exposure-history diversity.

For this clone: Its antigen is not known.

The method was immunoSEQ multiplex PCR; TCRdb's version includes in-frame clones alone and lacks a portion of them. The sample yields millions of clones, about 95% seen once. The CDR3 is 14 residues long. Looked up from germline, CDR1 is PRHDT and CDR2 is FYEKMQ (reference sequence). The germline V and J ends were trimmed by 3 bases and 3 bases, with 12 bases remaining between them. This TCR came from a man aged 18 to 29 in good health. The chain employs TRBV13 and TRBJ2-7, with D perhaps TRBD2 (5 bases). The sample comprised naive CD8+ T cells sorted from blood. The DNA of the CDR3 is TGTGCCAGCAGCTTGGCTAGCTTCGACTACGAGCAGTACTTC. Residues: CASSLASFDYEQYF.